This TCR beta chain was captured by sequencing in a study of T cells in Graves' hyperthyroidism and ophthalmopathy. This clonotype was recorded at least ten times. Its target is unknown. Trimming left V 0 bases short and J 3 bases short, with 13 bases between. The germline V gene has CDR1 SGHRS and CDR2 YFSETQ. This CDR3 contains 16 residues. Researchers amplified the TCR beta CDR3 regions from RNA transcripts. Initially, a first-round RT-PCR of the TCR CDR3 employed the HTBI primer set. In TCRdb, the multiplex PCR reads were re-called with MiXCR into one record per CDR3 protein. The sample has about 740,000 distinct CDR3 sequences; 14% are singletons. For Graves' hyperthyroidism to be stable, ophthalmopathy could not progress within 18 months. Diagnoses were made from clinical symptoms, serum measures (thyroxine and TRAb), thyroid ultrasound and orbital computed tomography. Study-level findings and limits: Blood shared most expanded thyroid clonotypes above 0.001.

Sequenced: blood. This clonotype was sampled from a woman under 30 with Graves' hyperthyroidism. The chain is built from TRBV5-1 and TRBJ2-1; maybe TRBD2 (6 bases). CDR3 loop: CASSLVAGRVYNEQFF. Here the CDR3 DNA reads TGCGCCAGCAGCTTGGTGGCGGGAAGGGTCTACAATGAGCAGTTCTTC.